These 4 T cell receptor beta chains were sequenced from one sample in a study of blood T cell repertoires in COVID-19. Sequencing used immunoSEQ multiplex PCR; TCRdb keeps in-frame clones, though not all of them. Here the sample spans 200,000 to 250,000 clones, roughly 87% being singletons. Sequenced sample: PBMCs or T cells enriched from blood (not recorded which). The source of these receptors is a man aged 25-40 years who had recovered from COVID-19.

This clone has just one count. CDR3 nucleotides: TGTGCCAGCAGTGGGAATCAGGGGGCTTTCTACGAGCAGTACTTC. This gives the protein CASSGNQGAFYEQYF. The chain carries TRBV28 and TRBJ2-7; 8 bases are shared with TRBD1. The germline gives CDR1 MDHEN, CDR2 SYDVKM. The CDR3 sequence is 15 residues long. After removal of 5 bases from V and 3 bases from J, the junction contained 9 bases not matched to a gene.

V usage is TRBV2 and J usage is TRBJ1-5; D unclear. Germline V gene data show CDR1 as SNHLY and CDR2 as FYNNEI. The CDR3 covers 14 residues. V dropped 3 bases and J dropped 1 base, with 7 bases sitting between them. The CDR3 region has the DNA TGTGCCAGCAGTGACAAATCCAGCAATCAGCCCCAGCATTTT. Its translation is CASSDKSSNQPQHF.

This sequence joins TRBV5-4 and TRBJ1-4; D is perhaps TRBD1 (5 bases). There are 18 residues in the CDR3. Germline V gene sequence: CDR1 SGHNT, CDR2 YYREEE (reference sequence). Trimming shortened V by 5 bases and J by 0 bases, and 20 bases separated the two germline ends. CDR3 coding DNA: TGTGCCAGCAGTCAGGAACAGGCTTCCCCCGCAACTAATGAAAAACTGTTTTTT. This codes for CASSQEQASPATNEKLFF.

The CDR3 DNA reads TGCGCCAGCAGCCAAGGCATTGAGAGAAACTATGGCTACACCTTC. Its protein is CASSQGIERNYGYTF. The chain is built from TRBV4-3 and TRBJ1-2, with unresolved D. This CDR3 has 15 amino acids. Germline lookup yields CDR1 LGHNA and CDR2 YSLEER. V was pared by 1 base and J by 2 bases, with 11 bases between.